This T cell receptor (beta chain) was sequenced for a study of T and B cells in COVID-19 patients (dated by TCRdb to about 2020). As for the study more broadly: Using TRB and IGH repertoire sequencing of peripheral blood, the study characterized adaptive immunity in COVID-19 patients who had active infection or had recovered. Up to 9 follow-up blood samples were collected per patient, with some samples spanning different disease stages in the same individual. In the active-infection cohort, about 60% of the 20 patients were critically ill and required mechanical ventilation or ECMO. For the repertoire analyses, the comparison was an age-matched reference group of a few dozen healthy donors who were negative for COVID-19 antibodies. A couple of patients belonged to both the recovered and active cohorts because samples were available from active disease and after recovery. The recovered cohort included roughly 19 patients who contributed 20 to 25 samples, and most of those patients had mild to moderate COVID-19 that was managed on an outpatient basis. In the active-infection cohort, nine tenths of the roughly 20 patients had comorbidities linked to unfavorable COVID-19 outcome. Median age was roughly 32 years in the recovered cohort versus about 70 years in the active-infection cohort. The repository of TCR and BCR sequences included about 69 time points from 35 to 40 patients, and more than 8.3 million TCR sequences were analysed.

V is cut by 0 bases and J by 1 base, and the space between the germline ends is 0 bases. According to the germline V gene, CDR1 reads SGHTA and CDR2 reads FQGNSA. The CDR3 contains 13 residues, cysteine and phenylalanine counted. Of all the DNA, just the CDR3 is kept, 39 bases in frame from base 1. Results and caveats for the whole study, not just this receptor: A total of fewer than 2,500 TCR clusters were exclusive to the recovered cohort, and 31 of those clusters were low-pGen clusters. Specific T cell subsets (CD4+/Treg/CD8+) and sorted SARS-CoV-2-responsive or tetramer+ T cells had not yet been sequenced, and the corresponding sequencing experiments were ongoing. TRBV/TRBJ gene usage was reported as strongly skewed in patients with COVID-19. It was stated that prospective validation of the reported TCR clusters was required before the clusters could be put to clinical use. During active COVID-19 the TRB repertoires were highly clonal, but at recovery diversity and richness rose above the levels seen in healthy donors. Blood samples from mildly ill patients during symptoms and early samples from severe cases were scarce. The cohort was considered too small for HLA contributions to COVID-19 susceptibility or severity to be assessed.

TRB repertoires were amplified from around 250-460 ng of genomic DNA extracted from blood. Instrument used: Illumina MiSeq. TRB rearrangements were amplified by multiplex PCR with BIOMED2 TRB-A/B primer pools. Illumina-compatible adapters and 7-nucleotide sample barcodes were added to the amplicons in two consecutive PCRs. Phusion HS II polymerase was used for all library PCRs. Amplicons were gel-purified with the NucleoSpin Gel and PCR Clean-up kit, quantified on Qubit, and pooled at about 4 nM. Amplicon pool quality was checked on an Agilent 2100 Bioanalyzer before Illumina next-generation sequencing. As for the authors' bioinformatics: TRB rearrangements were annotated with MiXCR 3.0.8 using the default MiXCR reference library. Non-productive reads and sequences with fewer than 2 reads were excluded, and each unique CDR3 nucleotide sequence counted as one clone. Clonality, diversity, richness and V-J gene usage were computed in R 3.5.1. TCR clustering by CDR3 similarity used GLIPH2, with generation probabilities calculated by OLGA. GLIPH2 clusters were kept only if they contained at least four unique TCR clonotypes found in at least three individuals. TCRdb applied fastp at Q25 and MiXCR to the public reads, then kept only in-frame beta chains. Entries that share a CDR3 protein sequence are merged under the most common genes and DNA. The V and J calls reflect TCRdb's pipeline rather than the authors' work. The sample contains around 6,200 distinct CDR3 sequences, about 33% of them found a single time. Of the sample, more than 45% falls within the top ten clones.

Note on this clonotype: Its target antigen remains unknown. One base away there is no much larger clone; base qualities are not given.

Sequenced material: blood. The rearranged segments are TRBV7-2 and TRBJ1-4, with the D gene call left open. This TCR was sampled from a human donor with active COVID-19. The nucleotides read TGTGCCAGCAGCTTAGCAACTAATGAAAAACTGTTTTTT. It specifies CASSLATNEKLFF.